This T cell receptor (beta chain) was captured in a study of CD4 T cells in relation to SARS-CoV-2 and coronaviruses (dated by TCRdb to 2020 to 2022). Some background on the complete study: In the ViraFEST assay, PBMCs were cultured with antigen for approximately ten days, after which TCR beta CDR3s were sequenced to identify antigen-specific clonal expansions. Expansion assays from other donors in the study were sequenced with a different, Illumina-based TCR-beta assay. Samples from a few pre-COVID donors and the naive versus memory experiments were sequenced with the Adaptive Biotechnologies TCR-sequencing kit; other data were Illumina-based. An HIV-1 Nef peptide pool or a no-peptide culture served as the negative reference condition. HLA restriction was mapped for shared crossreactive spike epitopes using patient-derived lymphoblastoid cell lines. At the level of individual TCR clonotypes, the study measured memory CD4+ T cell crossreactivity between SARS-CoV-2 spike protein and common cold coronavirus spike proteins. Results and caveats for the whole study, not just this receptor: Pre-pandemic and post-infection samples were not both contributed by any donor, so tracing of the source of pre-existing responses was limited. The study was limited by small numbers of patients and tested TCRs. Significantly weaker SARS-CoV-2-driven expansion was shown by crossreactive clones than by monoreactive clones, consistent with antigenic imprinting. Crossreactivity analysis was centred on spike protein, so crossreactivity against other viral proteins was not assessed. Memory CD4+ clonotypes crossrecognizing SARS-CoV-2 and at least one common cold coronavirus spike were found in approximately 60% of donors.

The library was prepared using the immunoSEQ multiplex PCR assay. Per the original workflow: During preprocessing, nonproductive sequences were removed, along with CDR3s that did not begin with C, did not end with F or W, or were shorter than 7 amino acids. Antigen-specific clonotypes were called with the MANAFEST web app, based on expansion relative to reference and other culture wells. A clone was considered positive if significant expansion relative to the reference culture was observed in 2 of 3 replicate wells at an FDR below 0.05. A further requirement for positive clones was significant expansion compared with all other tandem wells, along with an odds ratio above 5. CDR3 homology was quantified as pairwise Levenshtein distance, calculated with the stringdist R package after three terminal residues were trimmed from each end. What TCRdb holds here is the immuneACCESS table cut down to in-frame rearrangements. Part of the clones is not present; checked against another copy, under half of the missing clones reflect an unresolved V gene, and the others are unexplained. V, J and clone size reflect that table, while D and trimming were determined from the DNA. This sample gives 20,000 to 25,000 clones in total; about 80% of them show up just once. The ten biggest clones cover roughly 12% of the sample.

With regard to this clone: The antigen it binds to is not known. No much larger clone is present one base from it, and per-base qualities are unavailable.

CD4+ T cells from unexposed donors were collected before the COVID-19 pandemic (2011-2018). The EasySep CD4+ T cell isolation kit was used to isolate CD4+ T cells once the cultures had run for under 11 days. As cell number allowed, CD4+ T cells from unexposed donors were tested for reactivity to SARS-CoV-2 S and N and to four common cold coronavirus spike pools. Around 1.9 million PBMCs per well were cultured in IMDM with approximately 5% human AB serum and around 10 IU/ml IL-2. Half of the culture medium was replaced with fresh IL-2-containing medium on days 3 and 7. In general, every peptide culture condition was set up in three replicate wells. The leukapheresis product for the unexposed donors was obtained through commercial purchase. PBMCs were isolated from leukapheresis product or whole blood by Ficoll-Paque PLUS gradient centrifugation. PBMCs were either cryopreserved at -140°C or used fresh in the expansion assay. The QIAamp Micro DNA Kit was used to extract genomic DNA from the CD4+ T cells.

V is cut by 0 bases and J by 2 bases, and the space between the germline ends is 9 bases. The CDR3 spans 15 residues, from the cysteine through the phenylalanine. Of the read, only the CDR3 DNA is kept; its 45 bases are in frame from base 1. The germline V gene sets CDR1 to KGHSH and CDR2 to LQKENI. The chain uses TRBV18 and TRBJ2-3, with no confident D gene call. The sequenced sample consisted of CD4+ T cells from PBMCs, cultured in vitro. This TCR was sampled from a human donor in good health. The sequenced DNA is TGTGCCAGCTCACCACCAAGCGCATACACAGATACGCAGTATTTT. This gives the protein CASSPPSAYTDTQYF.